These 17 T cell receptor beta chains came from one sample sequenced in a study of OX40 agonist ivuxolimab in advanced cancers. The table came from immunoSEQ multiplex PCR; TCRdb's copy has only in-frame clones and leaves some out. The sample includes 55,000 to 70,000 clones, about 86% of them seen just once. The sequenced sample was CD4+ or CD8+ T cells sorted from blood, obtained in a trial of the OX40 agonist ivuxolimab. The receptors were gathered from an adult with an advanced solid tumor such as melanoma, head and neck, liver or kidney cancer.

The CDR3: CATSGGGAGGEKQYF. The CDR3 DNA reads as TGTGCCACCAGCGGGGGTGGGGCAGGGGGCGAAAAGCAGTACTTC. This rearrangement joins TRBV15 to TRBJ2-7; the match to TRBD1 covers 8 bases. CDR3 length: 15 residues. Looked up from germline, CDR1 is LNHNV and CDR2 is YYDKDF (reference sequence). V shed 5 bases, J shed 8 bases, and the junction held 14 bases outside the gene matches. Complete variable domain (other parts from reference TRBV15 and TRBJ2-7): DAMVIQNPRYQVTQFGKPVTLSCSQTLNHNVMYWYQQKSSQAPKLLFHYYDKDFNNEADTPDNFQSRRPNTSFCFLDIRSPGLGDTAMYLCATSGGGAGGEKQYFGPGTRLTVT.

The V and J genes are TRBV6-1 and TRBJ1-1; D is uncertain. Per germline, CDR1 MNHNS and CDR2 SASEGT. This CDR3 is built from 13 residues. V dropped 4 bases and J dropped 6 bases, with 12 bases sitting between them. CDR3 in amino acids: CASSAYTGAEAFF. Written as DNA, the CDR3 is TGTGCCAGCAGTGCCTACACTGGGGCTGAAGCTTTCTTT.

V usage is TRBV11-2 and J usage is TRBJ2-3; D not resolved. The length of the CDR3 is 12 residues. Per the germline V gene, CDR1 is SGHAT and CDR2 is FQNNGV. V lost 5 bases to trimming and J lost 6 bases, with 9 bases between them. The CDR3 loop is CASSPAADTQYF. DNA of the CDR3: TGTGCCAGCAGCCCCGCAGCTGATACGCAGTATTTT.

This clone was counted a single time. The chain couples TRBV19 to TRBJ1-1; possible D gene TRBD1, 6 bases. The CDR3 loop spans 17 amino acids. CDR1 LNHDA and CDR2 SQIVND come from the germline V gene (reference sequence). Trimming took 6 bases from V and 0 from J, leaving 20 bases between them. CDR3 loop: CASSGGVSLLMNTEAFF. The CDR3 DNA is TGTGCCAGTAGCGGGGGCGTCTCCCTACTCATGAACACTGAAGCTTTCTTT.

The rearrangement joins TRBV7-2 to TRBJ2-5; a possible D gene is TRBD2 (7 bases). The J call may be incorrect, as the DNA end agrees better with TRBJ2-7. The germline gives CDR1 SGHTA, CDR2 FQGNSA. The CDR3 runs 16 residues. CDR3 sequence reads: CASSPGQNLGGYEQYF. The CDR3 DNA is TGTGCCAGCAGCCCTGGACAGAACCTGGGGGGGTACGAGCAGTACTTC.

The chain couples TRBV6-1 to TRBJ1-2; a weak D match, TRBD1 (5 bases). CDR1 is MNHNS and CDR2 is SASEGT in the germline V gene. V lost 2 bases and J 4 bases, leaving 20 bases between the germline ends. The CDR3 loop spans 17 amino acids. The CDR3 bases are TGTGCCAGCAGTGAACTTCGATCTATGGGGGAACTCTATGGCTACACCTTC. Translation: CASSELRSMGELYGYTF.

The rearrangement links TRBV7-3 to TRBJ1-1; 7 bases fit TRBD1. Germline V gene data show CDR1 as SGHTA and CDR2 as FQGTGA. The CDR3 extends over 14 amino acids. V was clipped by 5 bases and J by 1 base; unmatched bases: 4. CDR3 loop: CASSRQGENTEAFF. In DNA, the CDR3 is TGTGCCAGCAGCAGACAGGGCGAGAACACTGAAGCTTTCTTT.

The CDR3 DNA reads TGTGCCAGCTCGGAAGATCTAACCGGGGAGCTGTTTTTT. Amino acids: CASSEDLTGELFF. The rearrangement uses TRBV18 and TRBJ2-2; D remains ambiguous. The CDR3 runs to 13 residues. V was trimmed by 6 bases and J by 5 bases, leaving 10 bases between them. Germline V gene lookup returns CDR1 KGHSH and CDR2 LQKENI.

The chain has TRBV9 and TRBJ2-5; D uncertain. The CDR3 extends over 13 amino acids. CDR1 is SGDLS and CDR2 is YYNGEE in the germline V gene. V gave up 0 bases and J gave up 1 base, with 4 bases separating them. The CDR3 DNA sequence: TGTGCCAGCAGCGTAGCGGTCCAAGAGACCCAGTACTTC. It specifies CASSVAVQETQYF.

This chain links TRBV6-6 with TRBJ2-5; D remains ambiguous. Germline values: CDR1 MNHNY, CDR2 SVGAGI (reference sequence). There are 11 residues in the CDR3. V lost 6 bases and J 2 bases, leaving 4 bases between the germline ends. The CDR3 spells CASRQQETQYF. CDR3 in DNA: TGTGCCAGCAGACAACAAGAGACCCAGTACTTC.

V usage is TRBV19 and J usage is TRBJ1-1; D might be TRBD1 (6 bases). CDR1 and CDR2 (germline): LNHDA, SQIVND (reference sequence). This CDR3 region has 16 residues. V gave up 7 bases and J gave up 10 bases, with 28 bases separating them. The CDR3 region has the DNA TGTGCCAGTATCGGGATACAGGGCGGCTCACTGAGTGGAGCTTTCTTT. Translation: CASIGIQGGSLSGAFF. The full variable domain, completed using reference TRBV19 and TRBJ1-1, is DGGITQSPKYLFRKEGQNVTLSCEQNLNHDAMYWYRQDPGQGLRLIYYSQIVNDFQKGDIAEGYSVSREKKESFPLTVTSAQKNPTAFYLCASIGIQGGSLSGAFFGQGTRLTVV.

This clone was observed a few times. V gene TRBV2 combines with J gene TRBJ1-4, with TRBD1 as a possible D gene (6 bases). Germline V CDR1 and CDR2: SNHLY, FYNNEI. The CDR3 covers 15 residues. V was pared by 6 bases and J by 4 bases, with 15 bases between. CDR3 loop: CASRGDRTFNEKLFF. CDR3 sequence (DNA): TGTGCCAGCAGGGGAGACAGGACTTTTAATGAAAAACTGTTTTTT.

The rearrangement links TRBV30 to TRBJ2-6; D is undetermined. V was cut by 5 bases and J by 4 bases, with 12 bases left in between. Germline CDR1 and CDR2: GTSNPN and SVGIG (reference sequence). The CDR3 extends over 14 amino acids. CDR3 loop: CAWGSLTGANVLTF. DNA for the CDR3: TGTGCCTGGGGCTCGTTAACCGGGGCCAACGTCCTGACTTTC.

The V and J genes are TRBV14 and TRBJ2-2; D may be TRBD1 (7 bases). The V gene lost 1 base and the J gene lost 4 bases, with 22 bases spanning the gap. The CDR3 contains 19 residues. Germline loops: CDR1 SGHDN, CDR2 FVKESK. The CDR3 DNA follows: TGTGCCAGCAGCCAAGCGGGAGCTTGGGTACAGGGGAGCACCGGGGAGCTGTTTTTT. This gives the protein CASSQAGAWVQGSTGELFF.

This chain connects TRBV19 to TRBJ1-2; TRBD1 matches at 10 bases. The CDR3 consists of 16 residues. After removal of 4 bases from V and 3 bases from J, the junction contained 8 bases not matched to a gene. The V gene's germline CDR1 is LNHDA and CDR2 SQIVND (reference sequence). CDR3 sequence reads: CASSRDGQGGYYGYTF. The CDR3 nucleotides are TGTGCCAGTAGTAGGGACGGACAGGGGGGCTACTATGGCTACACCTTC.

The chain's CDR3 is CASSFGTASEGAFF. The DNA for the CDR3 is TGCGCCAGCAGCTTCGGGACAGCCTCCGAAGGGGCTTTCTTT. J is TRBJ1-1 and V is TRBV4-1, with 7 bases that match TRBD1. This CDR3 is built from 14 residues. CDR1 and CDR2 from the germline V gene are MGHRA and YSYEKL. The V and J ends lost 5 bases and 11 bases, in that order; junction bases with no gene match: 14.

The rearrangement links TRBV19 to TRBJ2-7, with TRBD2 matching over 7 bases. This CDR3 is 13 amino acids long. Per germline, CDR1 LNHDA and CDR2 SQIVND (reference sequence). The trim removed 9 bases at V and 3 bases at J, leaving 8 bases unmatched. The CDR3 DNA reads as TGTGCCAGCACCGGGGGGAAGGGCTACGAGCAGTACTTC. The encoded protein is CASTGGKGYEQYF.